The source of this T cell receptor beta chain is a study of T cell repertoires in ileal Crohn's disease. This clone is a singleton in its sample. TCRdb's copy holds only in-frame clones and misses some; the assay was immunoSEQ multiplex PCR. The sample yields more than 4,000 clones, 76% seen once. The CDR3 is made up of 14 amino acids. Germline lookup yields CDR1 SGHRS and CDR2 YFSETQ. Trimming at V came to 4 bases and at J to 3 bases, leaving 4 bases not matched to a gene. Sequenced sample: ileal tissue. The sequence was obtained from an adult with Crohn's disease. The V call is TRBV5-1, the J call TRBJ2-7; the match to TRBD1 covers 10 bases. The CDR3 is CASSAGTGVYEQYF. In DNA, the CDR3 is TGCGCCAGCAGCGCGGGGACAGGGGTCTACGAGCAGTACTTC.